Following are 25 T cell receptor beta chains from one sample sequenced in a study of naive and memory T cell subsets. Two oligonucleotides, mixed equimolar, formed the beta constant-region primer covering TRBC1 and TRBC2. Nested alpha and beta constant-region primers with the SP2 primer drove four PCR rounds on ligated cDNA. TCRdb called the UMI-ligation and nested PCR reads again in MiXCR, with one record for every CDR3 protein. Of more than 100,000 distinct CDR3 sequences in the sample, 35% to 45% were seen once. Sequences were obtained from central memory CD4+ T cells from blood. Receptors were obtained from a human donor in good health.

This clonotype was seen just once. This chain joins TRBV20-1 and TRBJ1-1; D gene unclear. This CDR3 comprises 13 residues. Between the trimmed V and J ends, which lost 3 bases and 5 bases, there was a span of 13 bases. Germline-derived CDR1 and CDR2 are DFQATT and SNEGSKA (reference sequence). The chain's CDR3 is CSARGIRGTEAFF. DNA of the CDR3: TGCAGTGCTAGGGGGATTCGAGGTACTGAAGCTTTCTTT.

A few counts support this clonotype. The chain employs TRBV20-1 and TRBJ2-1; 10 bases align to TRBD2. Germline values: CDR1 DFQATT, CDR2 SNEGSKA (reference sequence). The V gene end was trimmed by 3 bases and the J gene end by 9 bases; junction bases not matched to a gene: 5. The CDR3 extends over 13 amino acids. CDR3 amino acids: CSASTSGTGEQFF. CDR3 coding DNA: TGCAGTGCTAGCACTAGCGGGACCGGTGAGCAGTTCTTC.

The rearrangement links TRBV7-2 to TRBJ2-1; 10 bases map to TRBD2. Looked up from germline, CDR1 is SGHTA and CDR2 is FQGNSA. Unmatched junction bases numbered 6, after V lost 4 bases and J lost 6 bases. This CDR3 comprises 15 residues. The DNA of the CDR3 is TGTGCCAGCAGCTATGTAGCGGGAGGAAGCAATGAGCAGTTCTTC. Residues: CASSYVAGGSNEQFF.

The J gene is TRBJ1-3, the V gene TRBV28, with D unresolved. Germline CDR1 is MDHEN and CDR2 is SYDVKM. There are 11 residues in the CDR3. The V end was cut by 4 bases, the J end by 4 bases, with 2 bases between. CDR3 loop: CASSSGNTIYF. As DNA, the CDR3 is TGTGCCAGCAGTTCCGGAAACACCATATATTTT.

The rearrangement joins TRBV6-6 to TRBJ1-6; TRBD1 agrees at 7 bases. The J segment lost 5 bases and the V segment lost 5 bases, leaving 6 bases of the junction unmatched. Per germline, CDR1 MNHNY and CDR2 SVGAGI (reference sequence). The CDR3 covers 15 residues. As DNA, the CDR3 is TGTGCCAGCAGTAGGGGGCAGAGCAATAATTCACCCCTCCACTTT. Encoded protein: CASSRGQSNNSPLHF.

This clonotype is a singleton in its sample. The chain is built from TRBV6-5 and TRBJ2-3, with 7 bases identical to TRBD2. The CDR3 extends over 16 amino acids. The V segment lost 4 bases and the J segment 0 bases; nucleotides outside the gene matches: 7. Germline CDR1 is MNHEY and CDR2 is SVGAGI. CDR3: CASSSTTAGSTDTQYF. For the CDR3, the DNA is TGTGCCAGCAGTTCTACGACAGCGGGGAGCACAGATACGCAGTATTTT.

This chain uses TRBV29-1 with TRBJ1-4; 10 bases agree with TRBD1. CDR1 is SQVTM, CDR2 ANQGSEA, per germline. This CDR3 is built from 19 residues. J gave up 9 bases and V 7 bases, and 26 bases lay outside the gene matches. CDR3 in DNA: TGCAGCGCAACGACGCTCGGGACAGGGGCAGAGGGAGATAGACAAAAACTGTTTTTT. Translation: CSATTLGTGAEGDRQKLFF. The full variable domain, rest sourced from reference TRBV29-1 and TRBJ1-4, is SAVISQKPSRDICQRGTSLTIQCQVDSQVTMMFWYRQQPGQSLTLIATANQGSEATYESGFVIDKFPISRPNLTFSTLTVSNMSPEDSSIYLCSATTLGTGAEGDRQKLFFGSGTQLSVL.

This clonotype was seen more than once but under ten times. The chain recombines TRBV12-3 or TRBV12-4 with TRBJ2-7; tentatively, D is TRBD1 (6 bases). This CDR3 contains 12 residues. V lost 8 bases and J lost 2, with 10 bases in between. The CDR3 DNA reads as TGTGCCAGCCAGGGGTCCGCCTACGAGCAGTACTTC. It codes for CASQGSAYEQYF.

CDR3 region: CASSPSSGRAGDEQFF. CDR3 nucleotides: TGTGCCAGCTCACCGTCTAGCGGGAGGGCCGGGGATGAGCAGTTCTTC. The gene calls are TRBV18 and TRBJ2-1, with 12 bases that match TRBD2. The germline V gene has CDR1 KGHSH and CDR2 LQKENI. The trim removed 3 bases at V and 8 bases at J, leaving 8 bases unmatched. The CDR3 runs 16 residues.

In its sample, this clonotype was seen a few times. The V call is TRBV20-1, the J call TRBJ2-4; 10 positions agree with TRBD2. CDR1 is DFQATT and CDR2 is SNEGSKA in the germline V gene (reference sequence). V lost 6 bases and J lost 0; bases outside the gene matches: 11. This CDR3 is 17 amino acids long. CDR3: CSAVSGLADLAKNIQYF. CDR3 sequence (DNA): TGCAGTGCCGTAAGCGGACTAGCGGATCTAGCCAAAAACATTCAGTACTTC.

This rearrangement joins TRBV27 to TRBJ2-1; the D gene is possibly TRBD2 (7 bases). Trimming took off 3 bases at V and 3 bases at J, with 18 bases between the two ends. The CDR3 covers 17 residues. Per germline, CDR1 MNHEY and CDR2 SMNVEV (reference sequence). The CDR3 protein is CASSFRGGGGDYNEQFF. CDR3 coding DNA: TGTGCCAGCAGTTTTCGAGGGGGGGGAGGGGACTACAATGAGCAGTTCTTC.

The rearrangement links TRBV4-3 to TRBJ2-7; no clear D gene. The CDR3 runs to 13 residues. The germline V and J ends were trimmed by 4 bases and 3 bases, with 10 bases remaining between them. Germline values: CDR1 LGHNA, CDR2 YSLEER. The CDR3 protein is CASSPEVDYEQYF. CDR3 in DNA: TGCGCCAGCAGCCCTGAGGTAGACTACGAGCAGTACTTC.

CDR3 coding DNA: TGTGCCAGCAGACTAGGGACTCAAGAGACCCAGTACTTC. It translates to CASRLGTQETQYF. The chain employs TRBV5-4 and TRBJ2-5; TRBD2 is a possible D gene (6 bases). The length of the CDR3 is 13 residues. CDR1 is SGHNT and CDR2 is YYREEE in the germline V gene (reference sequence). V lost 5 bases and J 2 bases, leaving 10 bases between the germline ends.

The chain recombines TRBV6-6 with TRBJ2-1; D is uncertain. CDR3 length: 17 amino acids. CDR1 is MNHNY and CDR2 is SVGAGI in the germline V gene (reference sequence). Trimming removed 0 bases from V and 0 bases from J, with 12 bases in between. CDR3 region: CASSYSEAVSSYNEQFF. CDR3 sequence (DNA): TGTGCCAGCAGTTACTCGGAAGCTGTGAGCTCCTACAATGAGCAGTTCTTC.

The rearrangement links TRBV2 to TRBJ2-7, with unresolved D. The CDR3 covers 12 residues. The V end was cut by 8 bases, the J end by 6 bases, with 14 bases between. Per germline, CDR1 SNHLY and CDR2 FYNNEI. CDR3: CASLFSGGEQYF. CDR3 bases: TGTGCCAGCCTCTTCTCAGGCGGCGAGCAGTACTTC.

This clonotype has just one count. The chain uses TRBV18 and TRBJ2-3; D might be TRBD1 or TRBD2, each matching 6 bases. V was shortened by 0 bases and J by 8 bases, with 18 bases between the two germline ends. CDR3 size: 16 residues. Germline V gene data show CDR1 as KGHSH and CDR2 as LQKENI. The DNA for the CDR3 is TGTGCCAGCTCACCACCGGGACTCAGGACAGTGGGTACGCAGTATTTT. This gives the protein CASSPPGLRTVGTQYF.

This clonotype was counted a few times. This sequence joins TRBV5-1 and TRBJ2-5; 8 bases line up with TRBD2. This CDR3 is 15 amino acids long. Germline lookup yields CDR1 SGHRS and CDR2 YFSETQ. With 4 bases clipped from V and 2 bases from J, the junction kept 7 bases outside the gene matches. CDR3 residues: CASSPGTSYQETQYF. CDR3 coding DNA: TGCGCCAGCAGCCCCGGGACTAGTTATCAAGAGACCCAGTACTTC. Full variable domain (missing parts from reference TRBV5-1 and TRBJ2-5): KAGVTQTPRYLIKTRGQQVTLSCSPISGHRSVSWYQQTPGQGLQFLFEYFSETQRNKGNFPGRFSGRQFSNSRSEMNVSTLELGDSALYLCASSPGTSYQETQYFGPGTRLLVL.

The chain recombines TRBV15 with TRBJ2-7; D may be TRBD2 (6 bases). The CDR3 is 14 residues long. V was cut by 3 bases and J by 3 bases, with 12 bases left in between. Germline V gives CDR1 LNHNV, CDR2 YYDKDF (reference sequence). CDR3 amino acids: CATSRGSGGYEQYF. Here the CDR3 DNA reads TGTGCCACCAGCAGGGGTAGCGGAGGCTACGAGCAGTACTTC. Complete variable domain (other parts from reference TRBV15 and TRBJ2-7): DAMVIQNPRYQVTQFGKPVTLSCSQTLNHNVMYWYQQKSSQAPKLLFHYYDKDFNNEADTPDNFQSRRPNTSFCFLDIRSPGLGDTAMYLCATSRGSGGYEQYFGPGTRLTVT.

This clonotype was detected a few times. The CDR3 DNA is TGTGCCAGCAGCTTAGCCGGGACAGGGGGCTTGCGTGGCTACACCTTC. Translating it yields CASSLAGTGGLRGYTF. The rearrangement links TRBV7-9 to TRBJ1-2, with 12 bases identical to TRBD1. This CDR3 is 16 amino acids long. With 0 bases clipped from V and 7 bases from J, the junction kept 6 bases outside the gene matches. Germline V gene sequence: CDR1 SEHNR, CDR2 FQNEAQ (reference sequence).

This chain links TRBV28 with TRBJ2-7, with D hard to call. The V gene lost 2 bases and the J gene lost 4 bases, with 6 bases spanning the gap. From germline, CDR1 is MDHEN and CDR2 SYDVKM. The CDR3 runs 12 residues. In DNA form, the CDR3 reads TGTGCCAGCAGTTTACAGTTTTACGAGCAGTACTTC. It translates to CASSLQFYEQYF.

The V call is TRBV6-1, the J call TRBJ1-1; 8 nucleotides agree with TRBD1. The CDR3 totals 15 residues. Germline CDR1 and CDR2: MNHNS and SASEGT. Germline trimming cut 7 bases from V and 4 bases from J; bases unmatched to any gene: 11. The DNA of the CDR3 is TGTGCCAGCACCATGACAGGGGCGGGTGGCACTGAAGCTTTCTTT. This translates into CASTMTGAGGTEAFF.

This clonotype turned up a few times. This chain connects TRBV12-3 or TRBV12-4 to TRBJ2-1, with TRBD1 identical over 8 bases. The trim removed 5 bases at V and 7 bases at J, leaving 7 bases unmatched. This CDR3 is built from 14 residues. CDR3 amino acids: CASSTTGVDNEQFF. The CDR3 DNA reads as TGTGCCAGCAGTACGACAGGGGTGGATAATGAGCAGTTCTTC.

The chain joins TRBV6-1 to TRBJ2-7; D possibly uses TRBD1 or TRBD2 (5 bases each). The germline gives CDR1 MNHNS, CDR2 SASEGT. The CDR3 length is 14 residues. Trimming removed 4 bases at V and 3 bases at J, with 13 bases between. The CDR3 coding sequence is TGTGCCAGCAGTGGGGGTGGGGGACGCTACGAGCAGTACTTC. Its protein is CASSGGGGRYEQYF.

This clonotype was found once. The chain recombines TRBV18 with TRBJ1-4; D unclear. Germline-derived CDR1 and CDR2 are KGHSH and LQKENI. This CDR3 comprises 13 residues. V lost 1 base and J 8 bases, leaving 8 bases between the germline ends. The CDR3 reads CASSPQGGEKLFF. The CDR3 nucleotides read TGTGCCAGCTCACCACAGGGCGGGGAAAAACTGTTTTTT.

This rearrangement joins TRBV6-5 to TRBJ1-1; 8 bases match TRBD1. V lost 6 bases, J lost 2 bases, and 5 bases stayed unmatched. CDR3 size: 14 residues. From germline, CDR1 is MNHEY and CDR2 SVGAGI. CDR3 sequence (DNA): TGTGCCAGCAGACGCGGGACAGGTAACACTGAAGCTTTCTTT. It yields the protein CASRRGTGNTEAFF.